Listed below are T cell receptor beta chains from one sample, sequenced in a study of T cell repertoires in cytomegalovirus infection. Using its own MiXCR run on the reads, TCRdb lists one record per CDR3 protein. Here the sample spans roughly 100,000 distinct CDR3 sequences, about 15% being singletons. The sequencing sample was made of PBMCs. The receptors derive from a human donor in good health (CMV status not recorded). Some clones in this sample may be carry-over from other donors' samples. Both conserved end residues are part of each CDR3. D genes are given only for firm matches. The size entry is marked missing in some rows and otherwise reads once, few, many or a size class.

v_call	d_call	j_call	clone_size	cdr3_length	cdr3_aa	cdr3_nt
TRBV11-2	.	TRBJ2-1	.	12	CASSFYYNEQFF	TGTGCCAGCAGCTTCTACTACAATGAGCAGTTCTTC
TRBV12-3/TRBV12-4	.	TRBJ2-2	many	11	CASTLAEELFF	TGTGCCAGCACCTTAGCTGAGGAGCTGTTTTTT
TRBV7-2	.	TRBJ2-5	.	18	CASSLSYSRRGRQETQYF	TGTGCCAGCAGCTTATCCTACTCTAGGCGGGGACGCCAAGAGACCCAGTACTTC
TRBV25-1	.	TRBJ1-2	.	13	CASSDTSTYGYTF	TGTGCCAGCAGTGATACCTCAACTTATGGCTACACCTTC
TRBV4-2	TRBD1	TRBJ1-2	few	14	CASSQVDRVYGYTF	TGTGCCAGCAGCCAAGTAGACAGGGTCTATGGCTACACCTTC
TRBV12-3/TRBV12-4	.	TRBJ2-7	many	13	CASSPLGVGEQYF	TGTGCCAGCAGTCCCCTCGGGGTGGGCGAGCAGTACTTC
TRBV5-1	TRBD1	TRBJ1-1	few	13	CASSWTGFTEAFF	TGCGCCAGCAGCTGGACAGGGTTCACTGAAGCTTTCTTT
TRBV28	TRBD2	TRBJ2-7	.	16	CASSPSLAGGSYEQYF	TGTGCCAGCAGTCCCTCTCTAGCGGGGGGCAGCTACGAGCAGTACTTC
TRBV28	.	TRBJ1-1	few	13	CASLPSKNTEAFF	TGTGCCAGCCTCCCTAGTAAGAACACTGAAGCTTTCTTT
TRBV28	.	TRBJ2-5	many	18	CASSFTLTRRKRQETQYF	TGTGCCAGCAGTTTTACCTTGACGAGGAGGAAGAGGCAAGAGACCCAGTACTTC
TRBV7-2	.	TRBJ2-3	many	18	CASSFRQPAYTSTDTQYF	TGTGCCAGCAGCTTCCGACAGCCCGCTTACACTAGCACAGATACGCAGTATTTT
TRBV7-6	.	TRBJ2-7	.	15	CASSWGAASSYEQYF	TGTGCCAGCAGCTGGGGGGCAGCGAGCTCCTACGAGCAGTACTTC
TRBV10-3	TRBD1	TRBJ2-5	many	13	CAISGDRQETQYF	TGTGCCATCAGTGGGGACAGGCAAGAGACCCAGTACTTC